What follows are 22 T cell receptor beta chains derived from one specimen sequenced in a study of blood T cell repertoires in COVID-19. TCRdb keeps only in-frame clones here, not all; method: immunoSEQ multiplex PCR. The sample includes some 75,000 clones, about nine tenths seen only once; the top ten take 6.9%. The sample was peripheral blood. All receptors derive from a human donor in a cohort sampled during active COVID-19.

The table lists this clone with a count of one. The rearrangement joins TRBV13 to TRBJ1-1; D gene unclear. This CDR3 has 13 residues. V dropped 2 bases and J dropped 1 base, with 5 bases sitting between them. Germline CDR1 reads PRHDT; CDR2 reads FYEKMQ (reference sequence). CDR3 coding DNA: TGTGCCAGCAGCTTAACACAGAACACTGAAGCTTTCTTT. This translates into CASSLTQNTEAFF.

The CDR3 DNA reads as TGTGCCAGTAGTCCCGGGACAGAAGCCTATGGCTACACCTTC. Translation: CASSPGTEAYGYTF. The gene calls are TRBV19 and TRBJ1-2; TRBD1 matches 7 bases. CDR1 is LNHDA and CDR2 is SQIVND in the germline V gene (reference sequence). V was pared by 5 bases and J by 4 bases, with 7 bases of the junction left unmatched. This CDR3 is built from 14 residues.

The CDR3 DNA sequence: TGTGCCAGCAGCCCATTTGAGTCCCACGAGCAGTACTTC. It yields the protein CASSPFESHEQYF. The chain employs TRBV7-8 and TRBJ2-7; D is ambiguous. CDR1 is SGHVS and CDR2 is FQNEAQ in the germline V gene. V was pared by 5 bases and J by 5 bases, with 13 bases between. The length of the CDR3 is 13 residues.

The J gene is TRBJ2-7, the V gene TRBV2; 11 positions match TRBD2. The CDR3 loop spans 14 amino acids. V lost 7 bases and J lost 2; bases outside the gene matches: 4. In germline, CDR1 is SNHLY, CDR2 FYNNEI. CDR3 region: CASKLAGDPYEQYF. CDR3 coding DNA: TGTGCCAGCAAACTAGCGGGGGACCCCTACGAGCAGTACTTC.

This chain joins TRBV2 and TRBJ2-5; no reliable D call. The germline V gene has CDR1 SNHLY and CDR2 FYNNEI. This CDR3 spans 14 amino acids. V dropped 2 bases and J dropped 2 bases, with 9 bases sitting between them. The CDR3 bases are TGTGCCAGCAGTGAAACCGCCAGTCAAGAGACCCAGTACTTC. Its protein is CASSETASQETQYF.

The V gene is TRBV20-1, the J gene TRBJ2-2; D remains unclear. Trimming removed 3 bases from V and 0 bases from J, with 8 bases in between. Germline V gives CDR1 DFQATT, CDR2 SNEGSKA (reference sequence). This CDR3 region has 14 residues. The CDR3 region has the DNA TGCAGTGCTAGTAAAGCCCCGAACACCGGGGAGCTGTTTTTT. Translated, it gives CSASKAPNTGELFF.

The rearrangement joins TRBV2 to TRBJ1-4, with D possibly being TRBD1 (5 bases). Germline V gene sequence: CDR1 SNHLY, CDR2 FYNNEI. CDR3 length equals 14 residues. The V gene lost 11 bases and the J gene lost 7 bases, with 20 bases spanning the gap. CDR3 loop: CAGRPQGFGEKLFF. The CDR3 DNA reads as TGTGCCGGCCGCCCTCAGGGATTCGGTGAAAAACTGTTTTTT.

In DNA, the CDR3 is TGTGCCAGCAGTTACTCACAGACCATTAACTATGGCTACACCTTC. Translation: CASSYSQTINYGYTF. The chain links TRBV6-5 to TRBJ1-2; D gene uncertain. The germline CDR1 and CDR2 sequences are MNHEY and SVGAGI. This CDR3 has 15 residues. Trimming removed 0 bases from V and 1 base from J, with 9 bases in between.

This clone has a single count. The chain recombines TRBV7-2 with TRBJ1-5; tentatively, D is TRBD1 (5 bases). V was pared by 5 bases and J by 2 bases, with 16 bases between. The CDR3 totals 16 residues. Germline-derived CDR1 and CDR2 are SGHTA and FQGNSA. The CDR3 DNA is TGTGCCAGCAGCCCAGTGGGGGGGGGTGGCAATCAGCCCCAGCATTTT. It is translated as CASSPVGGGGNQPQHF.

The J gene is TRBJ1-6, the V gene TRBV28, with TRBD1 matching over 8 bases. Trimming took 9 bases from V and 7 from J; bases not matched to a gene: 8. Per germline, CDR1 MDHEN and CDR2 SYDVKM. This CDR3 spans 14 amino acids. In nucleotides, the CDR3 is TGTGCCAGTGCCCAGGGGGCGCTCAATTCACCCCTCCACTTT. Encoded protein: CASAQGALNSPLHF.

The chain links TRBV7-9 to TRBJ1-5; D is undetermined. Between the trimmed V and J ends, which lost 3 bases and 10 bases, there was a span of 19 bases. Germline CDR1 and CDR2: SEHNR and FQNEAQ (reference sequence). The CDR3 totals 15 residues. The CDR3 region has the DNA TGTGCCAGCAGCTTTAGCCACGGGTCCTTGGGTCCCCAGCATTTT. The encoded protein is CASSFSHGSLGPQHF. The full variable domain, its missing parts supplied by reference TRBV7-9 and TRBJ1-5, is DTGVSQNPRHKITKRGQNVTFRCDPISEHNRLYWYRQTLGQGPEFLTYFQNEAQLEKSRLLSDRFSAERPKGSFSTLEIQRTEQGDSAMYLCASSFSHGSLGPQHFGDGTRLSIL.

The genes are TRBV4-3 and TRBJ2-3; TRBD2 agrees at 11 bases. CDR1 is LGHNA and CDR2 is YSLEER in the germline V gene. Trimming removed 0 bases from V and 6 bases from J; junction bases left unmatched: 11. This CDR3 has 18 residues. The CDR3 reads CASSQDGLAGRGGDTQYF. CDR3 coding DNA: TGCGCCAGCAGCCAAGACGGACTAGCGGGCCGTGGGGGGGATACGCAGTATTTT.

The rearrangement uses TRBV6-2 or TRBV6-3 and TRBJ2-5; TRBD2 matches at 7 bases. J gave up 0 bases and V 6 bases, and 10 bases lay outside the gene matches. The CDR3 is 16 amino acids. CDR1 MNHEY and CDR2 SVGEGT come from the germline V gene. The CDR3 protein is CASSSAGPRHQETQYF. The CDR3 nucleotides read TGTGCCAGCAGCTCAGCGGGGCCTCGCCACCAAGAGACCCAGTACTTC.

The chain links TRBV5-1 to TRBJ2-1; 7 positions agree with TRBD2. With V trimmed by 8 bases and J by 5 bases, 10 bases remained unmatched. CDR3 length equals 14 residues. CDR1 is SGHRS and CDR2 is YFSETQ in the germline V gene. The CDR3: CASAGGTTNNEQFF. CDR3 DNA sequence: TGCGCCAGTGCAGGCGGGACTACCAACAATGAGCAGTTCTTC.

The V gene is TRBV6-5, the J gene TRBJ1-2, with TRBD1 identical over 7 bases. With 4 bases clipped from V and 3 bases from J, the junction kept 11 bases outside the gene matches. This CDR3 comprises 16 residues. Germline V lookup: CDR1 MNHEY, CDR2 SVGAGI. CDR3 bases: TGTGCCAGCAGTTCAGCCTGGGACAGACGTTACTATGGCTACACCTTC. Translating it yields CASSSAWDRRYYGYTF.

The V and J genes are TRBV30 and TRBJ1-2; 11 bases match TRBD1. The junction had 9 bases not matched to a gene; V was cut back by 0 bases and J by 0 bases. CDR1 is GTSNPN, CDR2 SVGIG, per germline (reference sequence). The CDR3 is 18 residues long. CDR3 in DNA: TGTGCCTGGAGTGTACAAAGGACAGGGGGCTCGTCTAACTATGGCTACACCTTC. Its translation: CAWSVQRTGGSSNYGYTF.

The genes are TRBV9 and TRBJ2-4, with 10 bases matching TRBD2. Germline V gives CDR1 SGDLS, CDR2 YYNGEE. J lost 0 bases, V lost 1 base, and 13 bases had no gene match. The CDR3 length is 20 residues. CDR3 region: CASSVPNQLAGTLAKNIQYF. The CDR3, as DNA: TGTGCCAGCAGCGTACCCAACCAACTAGCGGGGACCTTAGCCAAAAACATTCAGTACTTC.

This chain uses TRBV7-8 with TRBJ2-1; a possible D gene is TRBD1 (5 bases). This CDR3 has 17 amino acids. V was cut by 0 bases and J by 0 bases, with 12 bases left in between. The germline CDR1 and CDR2 sequences are SGHVS and FQNEAQ. The DNA of the CDR3 is TGTGCCAGCAGCTTAGCCTTTGGGGCGAGCTCCTACAATGAGCAGTTCTTC. This sequence encodes CASSLAFGASSYNEQFF.

The rearrangement joins TRBV4-3 to TRBJ1-1; possibly TRBD1 for D (6 bases). V gave up 1 base and J gave up 3 bases, with 9 bases separating them. CDR3 length equals 14 residues. Germline V gene lookup returns CDR1 LGHNA and CDR2 YSLEER. The CDR3 DNA sequence: TGCGCCAGCAGCCAAGTACAGGGTTACACTGAAGCTTTCTTT. It encodes CASSQVQGYTEAFF.

The V call is TRBV2, the J call TRBJ1-1; TRBD1 is a possible D gene (5 bases). Germline-derived CDR1 and CDR2 are SNHLY and FYNNEI. The CDR3 has 13 residues. With 7 bases removed from V and 5 bases from J, the gap between germline ends came to 14 bases. The CDR3 here is CASTPRGRTEAFF. CDR3 coding DNA: TGTGCCAGCACTCCCCGGGGGAGGACTGAAGCTTTCTTT.

V is TRBV7-2 and J is TRBJ2-3; 9 nucleotides line up with TRBD2. The CDR3 runs 15 residues. Germline CDR1 SGHTA, CDR2 FQGNSA. J lost 3 bases, V lost 2 bases, and 3 bases had no gene match. The CDR3 spells CASSLSGGKTDTQYF. CDR3 coding DNA: TGTGCCAGCAGCTTAAGCGGGGGGAAAACAGATACGCAGTATTTT.

The table lists this clone with a count of one. The genes are TRBV29-1 and TRBJ2-6; a weak D match, TRBD2 (5 bases). This CDR3 is 14 amino acids long. CDR1 is SQVTM, CDR2 ANQGSEA, per germline. The V end lost 5 bases, the J end lost 4 bases, and 12 bases lay between the germline ends. CDR3 protein: CSVPRAPGANVLTF. The CDR3 region has the DNA TGCAGCGTTCCGCGGGCTCCGGGGGCCAACGTCCTGACTTTC. Together with reference TRBV29-1 and TRBJ2-6, the CDR3 gives the full variable domain: SAVISQKPSRDICQRGTSLTIQCQVDSQVTMMFWYRQQPGQSLTLIATANQGSEATYESGFVIDKFPISRPNLTFSTLTVSNMSPEDSSIYLCSVPRAPGANVLTFGAGSRLTVL.